What follows describes a single TCR beta chain. This clonotype was seen ten or more times. The target of this receptor is not known. No much larger clone is present one base from it, and per-base qualities are unavailable. Amplification of TCR beta CDR3 regions was carried out from RNA transcripts. A first-round RT-PCR of the TCR CDR3 used the HTBI primer set with the Qiagen OneStep RT-PCR kit. Libraries were constructed in a second round of multiplex PCR, after which size selection and purification were carried out. Sequencing of the libraries was done on an Illumina HiSeq2000 using paired-end 100 bp reads. From the authors' description of their analysis: SOAPnuke was used to process the raw data, removing reads that contained adapters or uncalled bases, had a mean Phred below 15, or lacked an exact match to the constant primer or identifier. COPE v1.2.5 was used to merge the high-quality paired reads, and each unique nucleotide sequence was defined as a clonotype. Clonotypes were aligned to IMGT TRBV, TRBD and TRBJ reference segments using MiTCR v1.1. Only V-J combinations with frequency above 0.0001, covering about 99% of repertoires, were analysed. The TCS score was defined as the ratio of F50 (clonal expansion) to E x V (chaos), calculated using BLOSUM62-based TCRdist between CDR3 peptides within each V-J. Welch's t-statistics and random forest reduced 450 to 600 V-J features to about 12, which were used in a naive Bayes classifier (R e1071). TCRdb applied fastp at Q25 and MiXCR to the public reads, then kept only in-frame beta chains. For every CDR3 protein sequence, its rows merge into one entry that carries the most common genes and DNA. TCRdb's processing, not the authors', yielded these V and J calls. This sample gives hundreds of thousands of distinct CDR3 sequences in total; more than 12% of them show up just once. Of the sample, under 15% falls within the top ten clones.

This sample is drawn from a study of T cells in Graves' hyperthyroidism and ophthalmopathy (dated by TCRdb to about 2019). Regarding the research as a whole: Peripheral blood was sampled at the time of initial diagnosis, prior to any treatment. A discovery cohort of around 100 patients, 43 with Graves' ophthalmopathy and 55 to 60 with stable Graves' hyperthyroidism, was used to find distinguishing TCR V-J signatures. Whether ophthalmopathy could be predicted prospectively was tested in an independent validation cohort made up of 18 to 20 hyperthyroidism patients plus 17 patients who later progressed to ophthalmopathy. For training and testing, the 100 or so patients in the discovery cohort were randomly divided in a 7:3 ratio. Thyroid tissue and blood T-cell repertoires from roughly 6 Graves' hyperthyroidism patients were also compared in the study. Following sampling, methimazole starting at 30 mg daily was given to hyperthyroidism patients, and high-dose intravenous methylprednisolone was given to ophthalmopathy patients. According to the paper, TCR Vbeta CDR3 sequencing was carried out on 135 peripheral blood samples, which came from fewer than 50 ophthalmopathy, roughly 75 hyperthyroidism and approximately 17 progressor patients. What the authors observed across the whole study: In validation, the model predicted progression to ophthalmopathy a median of about 6 months before onset, with approximately 70% sensitivity and about 72% specificity. A model built on a 13 V-J signature distinguished ophthalmopathy from stable hyperthyroidism, reaching around 87% sensitivity and about 81% specificity in cross-validation and 80%/75% in testing. Most expanded thyroid clonotypes (frequency above 0.001) were also detected in blood, suggesting blood repertoires may reflect thyroid immune responses. Sample size was not statistically predetermined, and investigators were not blinded to group allocation.

V is shortened by 5 bases, J by 1 base, and the region joining them spans 17 bases. Reading from cysteine to phenylalanine, the CDR3 counts 16 amino acids. Only the CDR3 DNA stays, 48 bases, in frame from base 1. The germline V gene (reference sequence) supplies CDR1 SEHNR and CDR2 FQNEAQ. Ophthalmopathy patients had moderately to severely active disease, with a Clinical Activity Score of 3 or more, a NOSPECS grade of 4 or more, and a disease duration of less than 3 months. Exclusion was applied to patients with uncontrolled infections, other autoimmune diseases, pregnancy or lactation. Diagnoses relied on clinical symptoms, serum thyroxine and TRAb, thyroid ultrasound and orbital computed tomography. Ficoll-Paque density gradient centrifugation was used to isolate PBMCs from approximately 10 ml of fresh peripheral blood. Trizol reagent was used to extract total RNA, and RNA quality was then checked on an Agilent 2100 Bioanalyzer.

The chain joins TRBV7-9 to TRBJ2-5; TRBD1 might be the D gene, on 5 matching bases. The sequence was collected from a woman aged 45-65 years with Graves' ophthalmopathy. The sequenced material came from blood. Here is the DNA: TGTGCCAGCAGCCAACAGGATCCTATCTTCCAAGAGACCCAGTACTTC. Its translation is CASSQQDPIFQETQYF.